This T cell receptor beta chain is from a study of cytomegalovirus exposure and HLA in healthy donors. The study's findings and limits: According to a later analysis, most TCR beta chains associated with CMV appeared HLA-restricted. Altogether, 164 TCR beta chains were recorded as cytomegalovirus-associated.

Points on this clone: Its antigen is unidentified.

This CDR3 has 15 residues. V was shortened by 1 base and J by 3 bases, with 12 bases between the two germline ends. Germline loops: CDR1 SGHVS, CDR2 FNYEAQ. The PCR made use of 60 Vbeta and 13 Jbeta primers. Original data processing: The authors later counted about 80 million unique TCR beta chains, about 11 million of them shared. Method: immunoSEQ multiplex PCR; TCRdb's copy keeps in-frame clones and lacks some. The V and J calls and the clone size are those of that table, but D and trimming were determined from the DNA. The repertoire holds around 200,000 clones, with around 85% as singletons. It was healthy bone marrow donors who served as donors.

The sample was PBMCs. The chain has TRBV7-6 and TRBJ1-1; D is uncertain. This clonotype originated in a man aged 45-65 years in good health and CMV-seronegative. The CDR3 bases are TGTGCCAGCAGCTTAGTGGTGGGTGCGGACACTGAAGCTTTCTTT. Its protein is CASSLVVGADTEAFF.